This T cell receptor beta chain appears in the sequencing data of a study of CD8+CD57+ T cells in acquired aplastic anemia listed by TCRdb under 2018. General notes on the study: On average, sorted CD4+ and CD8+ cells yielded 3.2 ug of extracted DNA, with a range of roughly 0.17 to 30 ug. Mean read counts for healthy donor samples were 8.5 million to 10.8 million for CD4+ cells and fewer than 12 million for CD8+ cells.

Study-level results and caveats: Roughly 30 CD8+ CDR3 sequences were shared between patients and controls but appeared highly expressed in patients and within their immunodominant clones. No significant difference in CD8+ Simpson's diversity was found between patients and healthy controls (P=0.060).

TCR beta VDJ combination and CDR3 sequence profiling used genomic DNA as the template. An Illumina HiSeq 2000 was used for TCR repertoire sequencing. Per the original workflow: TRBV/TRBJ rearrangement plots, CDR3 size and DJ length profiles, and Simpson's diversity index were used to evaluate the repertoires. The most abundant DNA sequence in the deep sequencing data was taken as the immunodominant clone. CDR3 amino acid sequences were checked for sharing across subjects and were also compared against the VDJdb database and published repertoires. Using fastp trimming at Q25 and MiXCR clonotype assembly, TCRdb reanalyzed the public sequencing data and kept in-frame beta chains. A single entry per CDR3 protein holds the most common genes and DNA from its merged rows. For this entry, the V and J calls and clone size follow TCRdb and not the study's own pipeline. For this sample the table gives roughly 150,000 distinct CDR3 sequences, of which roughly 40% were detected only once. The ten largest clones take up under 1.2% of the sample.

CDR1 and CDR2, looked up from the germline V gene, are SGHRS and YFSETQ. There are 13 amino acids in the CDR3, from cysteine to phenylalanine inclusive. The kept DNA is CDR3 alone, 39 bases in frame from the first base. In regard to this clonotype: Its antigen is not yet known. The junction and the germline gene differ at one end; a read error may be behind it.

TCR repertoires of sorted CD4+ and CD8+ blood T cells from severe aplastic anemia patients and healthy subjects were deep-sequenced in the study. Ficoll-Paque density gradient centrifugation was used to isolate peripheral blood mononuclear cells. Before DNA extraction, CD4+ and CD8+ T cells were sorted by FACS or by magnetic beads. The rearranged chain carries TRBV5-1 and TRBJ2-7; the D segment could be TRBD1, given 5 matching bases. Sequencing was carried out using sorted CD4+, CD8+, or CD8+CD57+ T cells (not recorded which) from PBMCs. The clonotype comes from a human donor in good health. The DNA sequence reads TGCGCCAGCAGCCGTGACCAGGGCTACGGGCAGTACTTC. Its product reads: CASSRDQGYGQYF.